The rows below give T cell receptor beta chains drawn from one sample of a study of control samples from healthy donors and cancer patients. Sequenced by immunoSEQ multiplex PCR; TCRdb stores in-frame clones only, minus some. This table has over 100,000 clones, approximately 92% appearing once. The specimen sequenced was blood. These receptors all come from a woman between 50 and 59 years old in good health. The CDR3 runs from the conserved cysteine through the conserved F or W. Each record gives: V gene, J gene, clone size, D gene, CDR3 protein, CDR3 DNA. The D gene is left open where the match is weak. Size tells how often a clone was seen (once, few, many) or the class of an expanded clone, and some rows leave it out.

v_gene: TRBV24-1; j_gene: TRBJ2-6; abundance: .; d_gene: .; CDR3aa: CATETGTVSSGANVLTF; CDR3nt: TGTGCCACCGAGACCGGGACGGTTAGCTCTGGGGCCAACGTCCTGACTTTC
v_gene: TRBV18; j_gene: TRBJ2-2; abundance: .; d_gene: .; CDR3aa: CASSPRQNTGELFF; CDR3nt: TGTGCCAGCTCACCCAGACAGAACACCGGGGAGCTGTTTTTT
v_gene: TRBV19; j_gene: TRBJ1-2; abundance: .; d_gene: .; CDR3aa: CASSIGRGASKNNYGYTF; CDR3nt: TGTGCCAGTAGTATTGGTCGGGGCGCCTCAAAGAATAACTATGGCTACACCTTC
v_gene: TRBV11-2; j_gene: TRBJ2-7; abundance: .; d_gene: .; CDR3aa: CASSPASGPAYEQYF; CDR3nt: TGTGCCAGCAGCCCAGCGTCAGGACCTGCCTACGAGCAGTACTTC
v_gene: TRBV28; j_gene: TRBJ2-7; abundance: .; d_gene: .; CDR3aa: CASIKRDSAYEQYF; CDR3nt: TGTGCCAGCATCAAAAGGGACTCAGCCTACGAGCAGTACTTC
v_gene: TRBV5-4; j_gene: TRBJ1-2; abundance: .; d_gene: .; CDR3aa: CASSPSTRTNYGYTF; CDR3nt: TGTGCCAGCAGCCCGAGCACCAGGACTAACTATGGCTACACCTTC
v_gene: TRBV12-3/TRBV12-4; j_gene: TRBJ2-7; abundance: once; d_gene: .; CDR3aa: CASSLLSVYEQYF; CDR3nt: TGTGCCAGCAGTTTATTAAGTGTTTACGAGCAGTACTTC
v_gene: TRBV29-1; j_gene: TRBJ2-5; abundance: .; d_gene: .; CDR3aa: CSVGGSTGLQETQYF; CDR3nt: TGCAGCGTTGGTGGAAGTACAGGGTTACAAGAGACCCAGTACTTC
v_gene: TRBV9; j_gene: TRBJ2-7; abundance: .; d_gene: TRBD1; CDR3aa: CASRIKTGGRYEQYF; CDR3nt: TGTGCCAGCAGAATCAAGACAGGGGGTAGGTACGAGCAGTACTTC
v_gene: TRBV19; j_gene: TRBJ1-1; abundance: .; d_gene: .; CDR3aa: CASRTHENTEAFF; CDR3nt: TGTGCCAGTAGAACACATGAGAACACTGAAGCTTTCTTT
v_gene: TRBV19; j_gene: TRBJ2-2; abundance: .; d_gene: .; CDR3aa: CASTTNTGELFF; CDR3nt: TGTGCCAGTACGACGAACACCGGGGAGCTGTTTTTT
v_gene: TRBV5-4; j_gene: TRBJ1-2; abundance: .; d_gene: TRBD1; CDR3aa: CASSSTGGADYGYTF; CDR3nt: TGTGCCAGCAGCTCGACAGGGGGCGCTGACTATGGCTACACCTTC
v_gene: TRBV2; j_gene: TRBJ2-4; abundance: .; d_gene: .; CDR3aa: CASSEAWKNIQYF; CDR3nt: TGTGCCAGCAGTGAAGCGTGGAAAAACATTCAGTACTTC
v_gene: TRBV18; j_gene: TRBJ2-1; abundance: .; d_gene: TRBD2; CDR3aa: CASSPRGGADGNEQFF; CDR3nt: TGTGCCAGCTCACCGCGCGGGGGGGCCGATGGCAATGAGCAGTTCTTC
v_gene: TRBV6-1; j_gene: TRBJ1-5; abundance: .; d_gene: .; CDR3aa: CASSELSGQWNQPQHF; CDR3nt: TGTGCCAGCAGTGAACTGTCGGGACAATGGAATCAGCCCCAGCATTTT
v_gene: TRBV2; j_gene: TRBJ1-1; abundance: .; d_gene: .; CDR3aa: CASSDQGGSTEAFF; CDR3nt: TGTGCCAGCAGTGACCAGGGCGGGAGCACTGAAGCTTTCTTT
v_gene: TRBV27; j_gene: TRBJ2-2; abundance: .; d_gene: .; CDR3aa: CASSLRTNTGELFF; CDR3nt: TGTGCCAGCAGTTTAAGGACGAACACCGGGGAGCTGTTTTTT
v_gene: TRBV27; j_gene: TRBJ2-4; abundance: .; d_gene: .; CDR3aa: CASLYRNIQYF; CDR3nt: TGTGCCAGCCTATACCGGAACATTCAGTACTTC
v_gene: TRBV29-1; j_gene: TRBJ2-7; abundance: .; d_gene: .; CDR3aa: CSVATHREPYEQYF; CDR3nt: TGCAGCGTTGCCACACACAGGGAACCCTACGAGCAGTACTTC
v_gene: TRBV6-5; j_gene: TRBJ2-2; abundance: .; d_gene: .; CDR3aa: CASSYDTRVVGELFF; CDR3nt: TGTGCCAGCAGTTACGACACACGGGTGGTCGGGGAGCTGTTTTTT
v_gene: TRBV10-2; j_gene: TRBJ1-3; abundance: .; d_gene: .; CDR3aa: CASSDLTSGNTIYF; CDR3nt: TGCGCCAGCAGTGATCTCACTTCTGGAAACACCATATATTTT
v_gene: TRBV5-1; j_gene: TRBJ2-7; abundance: medium-sized; d_gene: .; CDR3aa: CASSLAGSSYEQYF; CDR3nt: TGCGCCAGCAGCTTGGCAGGGTCCTCCTACGAGCAGTACTTC
v_gene: TRBV6-5; j_gene: TRBJ2-7; abundance: .; d_gene: TRBD2; CDR3aa: CASSYWRGALYEQYF; CDR3nt: TGTGCCAGCAGTTACTGGCGGGGGGCCCTCTACGAGCAGTACTTC
v_gene: TRBV4-1; j_gene: TRBJ2-1; abundance: once; d_gene: TRBD2; CDR3aa: CASSQTGLAGGPTYNEQFF; CDR3nt: TGCGCCAGCAGCCAAACGGGACTAGCGGGGGGACCGACCTACAATGAGCAGTTCTTC
v_gene: TRBV30; j_gene: TRBJ1-2; abundance: once; d_gene: .; CDR3aa: CAWKKEGQGGYGYTF; CDR3nt: TGTGCCTGGAAAAAAGAGGGGCAGGGCGGGTACGGCTACACCTTC
v_gene: TRBV19; j_gene: TRBJ2-7; abundance: .; d_gene: .; CDR3aa: CASSISVGSSYEQYF; CDR3nt: TGTGCCAGTAGTATCTCTGTCGGAAGCTCCTACGAGCAGTACTTC
v_gene: TRBV5-1; j_gene: TRBJ1-5; abundance: .; d_gene: .; CDR3aa: CASRGDTNQPQHF; CDR3nt: TGCGCCAGCAGAGGGGACACCAATCAGCCCCAGCATTTT
v_gene: TRBV2; j_gene: TRBJ1-1; abundance: .; d_gene: .; CDR3aa: CASRGEVIMNTEAFF; CDR3nt: TGTGCCAGCAGAGGTGAAGTTATCATGAACACTGAAGCTTTCTTT
v_gene: TRBV25-1; j_gene: TRBJ2-7; abundance: .; d_gene: TRBD1; CDR3aa: CASSPGQGARYF; CDR3nt: TGTGCCAGCAGTCCGGGACAGGGGGCACGCTACTTC
v_gene: TRBV9; j_gene: TRBJ2-1; abundance: .; d_gene: .; CDR3aa: CASSVGRDRYSYNEQFF; CDR3nt: TGTGCCAGCAGCGTAGGACGCGACCGTTACTCCTACAATGAGCAGTTCTTC
v_gene: TRBV6-2/TRBV6-3; j_gene: TRBJ1-2; abundance: .; d_gene: .; CDR3aa: CASSYGAGHYGYTF; CDR3nt: TGTGCCAGCAGTTACGGTGCGGGACACTATGGCTACACCTTC
v_gene: TRBV10-3; j_gene: TRBJ2-2; abundance: .; d_gene: TRBD2; CDR3aa: CAISLRDGTINTGELFF; CDR3nt: TGTGCCATCAGCCTTCGAGACGGGACTATCAACACCGGGGAGCTGTTTTTT
v_gene: TRBV5-1; j_gene: TRBJ2-5; abundance: .; d_gene: .; CDR3aa: CASSSGNRGTQYF; CDR3nt: TGCGCCAGCAGCTCAGGGAATCGGGGGACCCAGTACTTC
v_gene: TRBV4-1; j_gene: TRBJ2-5; abundance: .; d_gene: TRBD1; CDR3aa: CASSVDREETQYF; CDR3nt: TGCGCCAGCAGCGTGGACAGGGAAGAGACCCAGTACTTC
v_gene: TRBV15; j_gene: TRBJ2-2; abundance: .; d_gene: .; CDR3aa: CATSRVGVDTGELFF; CDR3nt: TGTGCCACCAGCAGAGTAGGGGTGGACACCGGGGAGCTGTTTTTT
v_gene: TRBV9; j_gene: TRBJ2-3; abundance: .; d_gene: .; CDR3aa: CASSVVGHSTDTQYF; CDR3nt: TGTGCCAGCAGCGTAGTGGGGCACTCGACAGATACGCAGTATTTT
v_gene: TRBV19; j_gene: TRBJ1-2; abundance: .; d_gene: TRBD1; CDR3aa: CASSPGQGNYGYTF; CDR3nt: TGTGCCAGTAGCCCCGGACAGGGGAACTATGGCTACACCTTC
v_gene: TRBV7-9; j_gene: TRBJ1-4; abundance: .; d_gene: .; CDR3aa: CASSLDPENEKLFF; CDR3nt: TGTGCCAGCAGCTTAGACCCTGAGAATGAAAAACTGTTTTTT
v_gene: TRBV6-5; j_gene: TRBJ2-7; abundance: .; d_gene: TRBD2; CDR3aa: CASRQAGGPDEQYF; CDR3nt: TGTGCCAGCAGGCAAGCGGGGGGGCCAGACGAGCAGTACTTC
v_gene: TRBV2; j_gene: TRBJ2-5; abundance: .; d_gene: TRBD2; CDR3aa: CASSRGVQETQYF; CDR3nt: TGTGCCAGCAGTCGGGGGGTACAGGAGACCCAGTACTTC
v_gene: TRBV13; j_gene: TRBJ2-1; abundance: .; d_gene: TRBD2; CDR3aa: CASSLGPGLAGEEGQFF; CDR3nt: TGTGCCAGCAGCTTAGGCCCCGGACTAGCGGGGGAAGAAGGGCAGTTCTTC
v_gene: TRBV3-1/TRBV3-2; j_gene: TRBJ2-1; abundance: .; d_gene: .; CDR3aa: CASSQDYDNEQFF; CDR3nt: TGTGCCAGCAGCCAAGACTACGACAATGAGCAGTTCTTC
v_gene: TRBV6-4; j_gene: TRBJ2-1; abundance: .; d_gene: TRBD1; CDR3aa: CASSDTHGQGAWNEQFF; CDR3nt: TGTGCCAGCAGTGACACCCACGGACAGGGTGCGTGGAATGAGCAGTTCTTC
v_gene: TRBV29-1; j_gene: TRBJ2-3; abundance: .; d_gene: .; CDR3aa: CSVIWPHSTDTQYF; CDR3nt: TGCAGCGTTATATGGCCCCACAGCACAGATACGCAGTATTTT
v_gene: TRBV18; j_gene: TRBJ2-7; abundance: .; d_gene: TRBD1; CDR3aa: CASSPPNRGAYEQYF; CDR3nt: TGTGCCAGCTCACCACCGAACAGGGGCGCCTACGAGCAGTACTTC
v_gene: TRBV2; j_gene: TRBJ2-1; abundance: .; d_gene: TRBD1; CDR3aa: CASKYRTGAFF; CDR3nt: TGTGCCAGCAAGTATAGGACAGGGGCGTTCTTC
v_gene: TRBV5-8; j_gene: TRBJ2-5; abundance: .; d_gene: TRBD2; CDR3aa: CASSPGTSGGMQETQYF; CDR3nt: TGTGCCAGCAGCCCCGGGACTAGCGGGGGGATGCAAGAGACCCAGTACTTC
v_gene: TRBV6-5; j_gene: TRBJ1-1; abundance: .; d_gene: .; CDR3aa: CASSSRQVDLNTEAFF; CDR3nt: TGTGCCAGCAGTTCGAGACAGGTTGACTTGAACACTGAAGCTTTCTTT
v_gene: TRBV11-2; j_gene: TRBJ1-2; abundance: once; d_gene: .; CDR3aa: CASSSTGNYGYTF; CDR3nt: TGTGCCAGCAGCTCTACAGGGAACTATGGCTACACCTTC
v_gene: TRBV28; j_gene: TRBJ1-3; abundance: .; d_gene: .; CDR3aa: CASRNDVGFGNTIYF; CDR3nt: TGTGCCAGCAGGAATGACGTTGGGTTTGGAAACACCATATATTTT
v_gene: TRBV2; j_gene: TRBJ1-1; abundance: once; d_gene: TRBD1; CDR3aa: CASSDPGGTRGTEAFF; CDR3nt: TGTGCCAGCAGTGACCCAGGGGGAACTAGAGGCACTGAAGCTTTCTTT
v_gene: TRBV28; j_gene: TRBJ1-1; abundance: .; d_gene: TRBD1; CDR3aa: CASSLGGQAPEAFF; CDR3nt: TGTGCCAGCAGTTTAGGGGGACAGGCCCCTGAAGCTTTCTTT
v_gene: TRBV7-8; j_gene: TRBJ2-7; abundance: .; d_gene: TRBD2; CDR3aa: CASSFASKGLAGVQYEQYF; CDR3nt: TGTGCCAGCAGCTTTGCCTCAAAGGGACTAGCGGGAGTTCAGTACGAGCAGTACTTC
v_gene: TRBV10-3; j_gene: TRBJ2-1; abundance: .; d_gene: .; CDR3aa: CAISPMDEVRYNEQFF; CDR3nt: TGTGCCATCAGTCCTATGGACGAGGTGAGGTACAATGAGCAGTTCTTC
v_gene: TRBV15; j_gene: TRBJ2-5; abundance: .; d_gene: .; CDR3aa: CATSRGGQGGETQYF; CDR3nt: TGTGCCACCAGCAGGGGCGGGCAGGGGGGAGAGACCCAGTACTTC
v_gene: TRBV28; j_gene: TRBJ1-1; abundance: .; d_gene: .; CDR3aa: CATNPGTEAFF; CDR3nt: TGTGCCACTAATCCGGGCACTGAAGCTTTCTTT
v_gene: TRBV10-3; j_gene: TRBJ1-1; abundance: .; d_gene: TRBD1; CDR3aa: CAITAGGNTEAFF; CDR3nt: TGTGCCATCACCGCAGGGGGGAACACTGAAGCTTTCTTT
v_gene: TRBV10-2; j_gene: TRBJ2-2; abundance: .; d_gene: TRBD2; CDR3aa: CASSDRGSTTGELFF; CDR3nt: TGCGCCAGCAGTGACCGCGGGAGTACAACCGGGGAGCTGTTTTTT
v_gene: TRBV30; j_gene: TRBJ1-4; abundance: .; d_gene: .; CDR3aa: CAWSWGDEKLFF; CDR3nt: TGTGCCTGGAGTTGGGGAGATGAAAAACTGTTTTTT